Shown below are 15 T cell receptor beta chains from a single sample sequenced in a study of regulatory T cells in long-lasting Graves disease. Described time point: newly diagnosed GD, antithyroid drugs for less than 3 months. Extracted PBMC RNA gave rise to the TCR library. CDR3 regions were amplified by Arm-PCR using iRepertoire HTBI primers to build TCR beta libraries. Via MiXCR, TCRdb re-called the multiplex PCR reads, giving one row per CDR3 protein. Counted here are roughly 610,000 distinct CDR3 sequences, 16% occurring once; the ten biggest clones make up around 19%. This sample also belongs to another study, concerning T cells in Graves' hyperthyroidism and ophthalmopathy.

The sequencing here drew on peripheral blood mononuclear cells (PBMCs), taken at new diagnosis, from a patient treated with antithyroid drugs. These receptors all come from a woman in her thirties with Graves disease.

At least ten counts were recorded for this clonotype. The genes are TRBV3-1 and TRBJ1-2; tentative D call: TRBD1 (6 bases). Germline lookup yields CDR1 LGHDT and CDR2 YNNKEL (reference sequence). Trimming shortened V by 2 bases and J by 4 bases, and 17 bases separated the two germline ends. This CDR3 spans 16 amino acids. The DNA for the CDR3 is TGTGCCAGCAGCCAAACGGGACACGCATCCTTCTATGGCTACACCTTC. It codes for CASSQTGHASFYGYTF. Full variable domain (outside the CDR3, taken from reference TRBV3-1 and TRBJ1-2): DTAVSQTPKYLVTQMGNDKSIKCEQNLGHDTMYWYKQDSKKFLKIMFSYNNKELIINETVPNRFSPKSPDKAHLNLHINSLELGDSAVYFCASSQTGHASFYGYTFGSGTRLTVV.

This clonotype was found a few times. This chain joins TRBV20-1 and TRBJ2-7, with D perhaps matching TRBD2 (5 bases). The ends were cut back, 0 bases at V and 3 bases at J, with 18 bases in the middle. The CDR3 is 16 residues long. Germline V gene data show CDR1 as DFQATT and CDR2 as SNEGSKA (reference sequence). The DNA of the CDR3 is TGCAGTGCTAGAGATGCCGCTAGCAGTAGATTCTACGAGCAGTACTTC. Its translation: CSARDAASSRFYEQYF.

The chain links TRBV20-1 to TRBJ2-7, with D tentatively TRBD1 (5 bases). The germline V gene has CDR1 DFQATT and CDR2 SNEGSKA (reference sequence). The V end lost 0 bases, the J end lost 3 bases, and 15 bases lay between the germline ends. CDR3 length equals 15 residues. This chain's CDR3 is CSARDPGMALYEQYF. The CDR3 DNA is TGCAGTGCTAGAGATCCAGGGATGGCCCTCTACGAGCAGTACTTC.

The V and J genes are TRBV19 and TRBJ2-3; a possible D gene is TRBD2 (6 bases). The CDR3 sequence is 12 residues long. V lost 5 bases and J 9 bases, leaving 12 bases between the germline ends. Germline V CDR1 and CDR2: LNHDA, SQIVND (reference sequence). CDR3 DNA: TGTGCCAGTAGTCGGGAGTTCGGCACGCAGTATTTT. Residues: CASSREFGTQYF.

Of note for this clonotype: This CDR3 fails to terminate in the conserved phenylalanine or tryptophan, so it likely reflects a read error. The chain recombines TRBV30 with TRBJ2-1; the D call may be TRBD1 or TRBD2 (5 bases each). The CDR3 covers 16 residues. Trimming removed 2 bases at V and 8 bases at J, with 22 bases between. Looked up from germline, CDR1 is GTSNPN and CDR2 is SVGIG (reference sequence). CDR3 nucleotide sequence: TGTGCCTGGAGTTCTAACGGACCGCTTGGGGGAGATGAGCAGTTCTCC. The encoded protein is CAWSSNGPLGGDEQFS.

This clonotype came up a few times. This chain uses TRBV30 with TRBJ2-3; no firm D call. Trimming took 5 bases from V and 0 from J, leaving 9 bases between them. The V gene's germline CDR1 is GTSNPN and CDR2 SVGIG (reference sequence). The CDR3 consists of 13 residues. The CDR3 sequence: CAWDDGSTDTQYF. The DNA for the CDR3 is TGTGCCTGGGATGACGGTAGCACAGATACGCAGTATTTT.

The chain is built from TRBV5-1 and TRBJ1-2; D may be TRBD1 (6 bases). Trimming removed 0 bases from V and 8 bases from J, with 11 bases in between. This CDR3 has 13 amino acids. Germline assignment: CDR1 SGHRS and CDR2 YFSETQ. Here the CDR3 reads CASSLDWTAGYTF. CDR3 in DNA: TGCGCCAGCAGCTTGGACTGGACAGCCGGCTACACCTTC.

The V and J genes are TRBV3-1 and TRBJ2-5; 8 positions agree with TRBD1. The CDR3 length is 15 residues. Germline V gene sequence: CDR1 LGHDT, CDR2 YNNKEL (reference sequence). Losses at the gene ends were 0 bases for V and 5 bases for J; bases not matched to a gene: 5. The CDR3 protein is CASSQDIDRGETQYF. CDR3 nucleotide sequence: TGTGCCAGCAGCCAAGATATCGACAGGGGTGAGACCCAGTACTTC.

This clonotype has at least ten counts. The rearrangement links TRBV28 to TRBJ1-1; no clear D gene. The CDR3 totals 13 residues. Trimming shortened V by 6 bases and J by 5 bases, and 13 bases separated the two germline ends. The germline V gene encodes CDR1 MDHEN and CDR2 SYDVKM. CDR3 protein: CASRTVGRTEAFF. The CDR3 nucleotides read TGTGCCAGCAGGACGGTGGGGAGAACTGAAGCTTTCTTT.

This clonotype was seen ten or more times. V gene TRBV7-9 combines with J gene TRBJ2-1, with D hard to call. V shed 1 base and J shed 3 bases, with 16 bases lying between them. This CDR3 region has 17 residues. Germline-derived CDR1 and CDR2 are SEHNR and FQNEAQ (reference sequence). DNA for the CDR3: TGTGCCAGCAGCTTAGTCCGCCCCCTTCAAGGCTACAATGAGCAGTTCTTC. This codes for CASSLVRPLQGYNEQFF.

A word on this clonotype: A read error may account for a junction end that differs from germline. This chain links TRBV2 with TRBJ1-4, with a tentative D call TRBD1 (5 bases). CDR1 is SNHLY, CDR2 FYNNEI, per germline. This CDR3 is built from 14 residues. CDR3 amino acids: CVSRTLAANEKLFF. CDR3 DNA sequence: TGTGTCAGCAGGACACTGGCGGCTAATGAAAAACTGTTTTTT.

This clonotype was found many times. The chain's CDR3 is CASSLGATSTDTQYF. DNA for the CDR3: TGTGCCAGCAGTCTCGGCGCCACTAGCACAGATACGCAGTATTTT. The V call is TRBV28, the J call TRBJ2-3; D gene uncertain. Germline CDR1 and CDR2: MDHEN and SYDVKM. V dropped 5 bases and J dropped 0 bases, with 12 bases sitting between them. This CDR3 spans 15 amino acids.

This clonotype was counted ten times or more. CDR3 in amino acids: CASKGGTEAFF. The CDR3 bases are TGTGCCAGCAAAGGGGGGACTGAAGCTTTCTTT. The V call is TRBV27, the J call TRBJ1-1, with a possible D match to TRBD1 (6 bases). CDR1 MNHEY and CDR2 SMNVEV come from the germline V gene (reference sequence). The CDR3 loop spans 11 amino acids. With 7 bases removed from V and 5 bases from J, the gap between germline ends came to 8 bases.

This clonotype has ten or more counts. This chain joins TRBV6-5 and TRBJ2-1; 9 bases agree with TRBD2. This CDR3 contains 17 residues. Germline loops: CDR1 MNHEY, CDR2 SVGAGI. The J segment lost 3 bases and the V segment lost 0 bases, leaving 6 bases of the junction unmatched. CDR3 region: CASSYSPPSGIYNEQFF. CDR3 sequence (DNA): TGTGCCAGCAGTTACTCCCCGCCTAGCGGGATCTACAATGAGCAGTTCTTC.

This clonotype was observed many times. The chain employs TRBV12-3 or TRBV12-4 and TRBJ2-7; D remains ambiguous. The CDR3 sequence is 12 residues long. V lost 2 bases and J 4 bases, leaving 6 bases between the germline ends. The CDR3 nucleotides are TGTGCCAGCAGTTTACCCGGGTACGAGCAGTACTTC. Its translation is CASSLPGYEQYF.